These 15 T cell receptor beta chains were all obtained from the same sample, sequenced in a study of blood T cell repertoires in COVID-19 (dated by TCRdb to about 2020). Library preparation employed the immunoSEQ multiplex PCR assay. As stored in TCRdb, this immuneACCESS dataset retains in-frame rearrangements with V and J assigned. A fraction of the clones does not appear; measured against another copy, unresolved V genes explain less than half of the discrepancy, and the remainder lacks a known reason. Across this sample there are fewer than 80,000 clones, with around nine tenths seen only once. Jointly, the top ten make up more than 1% of the sample. The sequencing input was peripheral blood. These receptors were taken from a man between 65 and 80 years old with acute or convalescent COVID-19.

This chain links TRBV2 with TRBJ2-3, with 8 bases lining up with TRBD2. The V segment lost 6 bases and the J segment 3 bases; nucleotides outside the gene matches: 11. The germline CDR1 and CDR2 sequences are SNHLY and FYNNEI. The CDR3 sequence is 16 residues long. DNA of the CDR3: TGTGCCAGCAGGGCCCCGGGGGAGCGGGGGACAGATACGCAGTATTTT. The encoded protein is CASRAPGERGTDTQYF.

The genes are TRBV9 and TRBJ1-5; tentatively, D is TRBD1 (6 bases). The V gene lost 3 bases and the J gene lost 0 bases, with 10 bases spanning the gap. Germline V gene data show CDR1 as SGDLS and CDR2 as YYNGEE. The CDR3 has 15 residues. CDR3: CASSADRSSNQPQHF. The DNA of the CDR3 is TGTGCCAGCAGCGCCGACAGGAGTAGCAATCAGCCCCAGCATTTT.

This clone turned up a few times. The chain uses TRBV7-8 and TRBJ2-1; TRBD2 agrees at 7 bases. V gave up 2 bases and J gave up 5 bases; unmatched junction bases: 6. Germline loops: CDR1 SGHVS, CDR2 FQNEAQ. This CDR3 region has 15 residues. CDR3 amino acids: CASSLLGLDNNEQFF. DNA for the CDR3: TGTGCCAGCAGCTTACTAGGACTAGATAACAATGAGCAGTTCTTC.

The chain joins TRBV5-1 to TRBJ2-1; possibly TRBD2 for D (5 bases). There are 15 residues in the CDR3. Germline CDR1 SGHRS, CDR2 YFSETQ. V lost 4 bases to trimming and J lost 7 bases, with 18 bases between them. The DNA for the CDR3 is TGCGCCAGCAGCCTGGGAGACCGGAGCGGAAATGAGCAGTTCTTC. Encoded protein: CASSLGDRSGNEQFF.

This rearrangement joins TRBV24-1 to TRBJ2-1; tentative D call: TRBD2 (5 bases). The V gene's germline CDR1 is KGHDR and CDR2 SFDVKD. The V and J ends lost 0 bases and 7 bases respectively, with 9 bases between them. CDR3 length equals 14 residues. The CDR3 loop is CATSDLLPGNEQFF. CDR3 nucleotide sequence: TGTGCCACCAGTGATTTGCTCCCGGGGAATGAGCAGTTCTTC.

V and J are TRBV21-1 and TRBJ2-7; the listed D gene, TRBD1, was not tested against the DNA. TRBV21-1 is an annotated pseudogene. The CDR3 length is 16 residues. Here the CDR3 DNA reads TGTGCCAGCAGCAAAGCCCCAGGGGGAAGGTCAAACGAGCAGTACTTC. Protein sequence: CASSKAPGGRSNEQYF.

The J gene is TRBJ1-1, the V gene TRBV5-1, with 7 nucleotides matching TRBD1. Unmatched junction bases numbered 10, after V lost 3 bases and J lost 2 bases. The CDR3 has 16 amino acids. Germline CDR1 and CDR2: SGHRS and YFSETQ. CDR3 sequence: CASSSFRGTDNTEAFF. In DNA, the CDR3 is TGCGCCAGCAGCTCATTCCGAGGGACAGACAACACTGAAGCTTTCTTT.

The chain carries TRBV3-1 (or the pseudogene TRBV3-2) and TRBJ1-1; D perhaps matches TRBD1 (6 bases). This CDR3 is 12 amino acids long. Germline CDR1 is LGHDT and CDR2 is YNNKEL (reference sequence). With 3 bases removed from V and 8 bases from J, the gap between germline ends came to 10 bases. CDR3 bases: TGTGCCAGCAGCCAGGGGGCGAGAGAAGCTTTCTTT. It is translated as CASSQGAREAFF.

The J gene is TRBJ2-7, the V gene TRBV18; 9 bases are a match to TRBD1. CDR3 length: 16 residues. Trimming took 3 bases from V and 1 from J; bases not matched to a gene: 7. Looked up from germline, CDR1 is KGHSH and CDR2 is LQKENI. CDR3: CASSPPTGQGSYEQYF. The DNA for the CDR3 is TGTGCCAGCTCACCCCCTACCGGACAGGGGTCCTACGAGCAGTACTTC.

The chain is built from TRBV5-5 and TRBJ2-1; 7 nucleotides line up with TRBD2. CDR3 length: 13 residues. From germline, CDR1 is SGHKS and CDR2 YYEKEE (reference sequence). After removal of 7 bases from V and 8 bases from J, the junction contained 9 bases not matched to a gene. CDR3 nucleotide sequence: TGTGCCAGCTCTCCAGGCGGGAGCTATGAGCAGTTCTTC. It yields the protein CASSPGGSYEQFF. Full variable domain (remainder filled in from reference TRBV5-5 and TRBJ2-1): DAGVTQSPTHLIKTRGQQVTLRCSPISGHKSVSWYQQVLGQGPQFIFQYYEKEERGRGNFPDRFSARQFPNYSSELNVNALLLGDSALYLCASSPGGSYEQFFGPGTRLTVL.

V is TRBV7-2 and J is TRBJ2-7; D may be TRBD1 (6 bases). CDR1 is SGHTA and CDR2 is FQGNSA in the germline V gene. This CDR3 is 17 amino acids long. V lost 0 bases, J lost 6 bases, and 21 bases lay in between. For the CDR3, the DNA is TGTGCCAGCAGCTTAGCCCGGGTTGGACAGATCGACGGCGAGCAGTACTTC. Translated, it gives CASSLARVGQIDGEQYF.

The rearrangement joins TRBV5-4 to TRBJ2-3, with 9 positions matching TRBD2. V lost 0 bases to trimming and J lost 2 bases; unmatched junction nucleotides: 1. Germline CDR1 reads SGHNT; CDR2 reads YYREEE (reference sequence). The CDR3 has 15 amino acids. The CDR3 DNA reads TGTGCCAGCAGCTTGGGACTAGCGGACACAGATACGCAGTATTTT. Translated: CASSLGLADTDTQYF.

This chain uses TRBV3-1 (or the pseudogene TRBV3-2) with TRBJ1-2; 12 bases are a match to TRBD1. The germline V gene has CDR1 LGHDT and CDR2 YNNKEL (reference sequence). V dropped 4 bases and J dropped 8; count of bases not matched to a gene: 8. CDR3 size: 15 residues. The CDR3 reads CASSLRGQGASGYTF. CDR3 DNA: TGTGCCAGCAGCCTCAGGGGACAGGGGGCGTCGGGCTACACCTTC.

This chain links TRBV5-5 with TRBJ2-1; D is uncertain. CDR3 length equals 15 residues. V gave up 5 bases and J gave up 0 bases, with 12 bases separating them. Looked up from germline, CDR1 is SGHKS and CDR2 is YYEKEE (reference sequence). The CDR3 coding sequence is TGTGCCAGCAGTCGCCTATCTAGCTCCTACAATGAGCAGTTCTTC. It specifies CASSRLSSSYNEQFF.

V is TRBV28 and J is TRBJ1-1; D unresolved. V lost 5 bases, J lost 9 bases, and 16 bases lay in between. The CDR3 has 13 amino acids. The germline V gene has CDR1 MDHEN and CDR2 SYDVKM. CDR3 sequence: CASSVHVPEQAFF. The CDR3 nucleotides are TGTGCCAGCAGTGTTCATGTCCCCGAGCAAGCTTTCTTT.